This T cell receptor beta chain emerged from a study of graft-versus-host responses after intestinal transplantation. General study results and limits: Some patients had graft-donor T cell macrochimerism. In their allografts, the ratios of graft-versus-host to host-versus-graft T cell clones were high. Early post-transplant falls in HvG clones accompanied the peak levels of circulating GvH clones. The recipient marrow held GvH clones, and some of them showed up first in ileum or blood.

V was trimmed by 6 bases and J by 6 bases, leaving 22 bases between them. The CDR3 loop spans 15 amino acids. Germline V CDR1 and CDR2: SGHNT, YYREEE (reference sequence). Turning to this clone: Its antigen remains unidentified.

Libraries were prepared by immunoSEQ multiplex PCR; TCRdb keeps only in-frame clonotypes and omits some of them. The top ten clones hold about 0.18% of a sample with about 100,000 clones, around 91% of them seen once. The sample was unstimulated CD4+ T cells sorted from spleen or lymph node cells, taken before transplant. The sequence was collected from a human donor who was the organ donor for an intestinal transplant. The V call is TRBV5-4, the J call TRBJ2-7, with a tentative D call TRBD1 (6 bases). In DNA form, the CDR3 reads TGTGCCAGCACCTCACGTAGGCAGGCGGACAGCGAGCAGTACTTC. Amino acids: CASTSRRQADSEQYF.